One sample yielded the 29 T cell receptor beta chains listed below, sequenced in a study of blood T cell repertoires in COVID-19. Sequenced by immunoSEQ multiplex PCR; TCRdb stores in-frame clones only, minus some. This table holds about 250,000 clones, 86% found once. Sequencing was done on a sample of peripheral blood. These receptors all stem from an older woman who had recovered from COVID-19.

The chain links TRBV6-6 to TRBJ2-1; 10 nucleotides align to TRBD2. The CDR3 runs to 16 residues. From germline, CDR1 is MNHNY and CDR2 SVGAGI (reference sequence). V trimming: 7 bases; J trimming: 7 bases; junction bases outside the gene matches: 13. The CDR3 protein is CASIPPGLAGVNEQFF. The CDR3 DNA follows: TGTGCCAGCATTCCCCCCGGGCTAGCGGGGGTGAATGAGCAGTTCTTC.

The J gene is TRBJ1-5, the V gene TRBV6-5, with 7 bases matching TRBD1. The CDR3 covers 12 residues. V shed 6 bases and J 7 bases; nucleotides not matched to a gene: 3. Looked up from germline, CDR1 is MNHEY and CDR2 is SVGAGI. CDR3: CASRRQGQPQHF. DNA for the CDR3: TGTGCCAGCAGAAGACAGGGCCAGCCCCAGCATTTT.

V is TRBV15 and J is TRBJ2-1, with TRBD1 matching over 9 bases. Germline loops: CDR1 LNHNV, CDR2 YYDKDF (reference sequence). V shed 9 bases and J 7 bases; nucleotides not matched to a gene: 7. The CDR3 runs 13 residues. The CDR3 loop is CATEQGARNEQFF. The CDR3 nucleotides are TGTGCCACGGAACAGGGGGCAAGGAATGAGCAGTTCTTC.

The CDR3 region has the DNA TGTGCCACCAGTGATTTGCATGGGACAGGTTATAGCAATCAGCCCCAGCATTTT. Protein: CATSDLHGTGYSNQPQHF. The chain couples TRBV24-1 to TRBJ1-5, with TRBD1 identical over 8 bases. With V trimmed by 0 bases and J by 0 bases, 6 bases remained unmatched. The CDR3 is 18 residues long. Germline loops: CDR1 KGHDR, CDR2 SFDVKD.

The genes are TRBV7-3 and TRBJ2-1; D gene uncertain. The length of the CDR3 is 12 residues. The germline V gene encodes CDR1 SGHTA and CDR2 FQGTGA. V dropped 5 bases and J dropped 6 bases, with 8 bases sitting between them. The DNA of the CDR3 is TGTGCCAGCAGCAACCAGGCCAATGAGCAGTTCTTC. As protein: CASSNQANEQFF. Filled out from reference TRBV7-3 and TRBJ2-1, the complete variable domain reads GAGVSQTPSNKVTEKGKYVELRCDPISGHTALYWYRQSLGQGPEFLIYFQGTGAADDSGLPNDRFFAVRPEGSVSTLKIQRTERGDSAVYLCASSNQANEQFFGPGTRLTVL.

This chain connects TRBV3-1 (or the pseudogene TRBV3-2) to TRBJ2-1; no firm D call. The germline V gene has CDR1 LGHDT and CDR2 YNNKEL (reference sequence). Trimming pared 4 bases from V and 8 bases from J, leaving 24 bases between. This CDR3 contains 17 residues. CDR3 loop: CASSLTWRSPARDEQFF. The CDR3 nucleotides read TGTGCCAGCAGCCTAACCTGGCGTAGCCCCGCTCGGGATGAGCAGTTCTTC.

The chain combines TRBV7-8 with TRBJ1-2, with D hard to call. This CDR3 region has 14 residues. Trimming removed 5 bases at V and 2 bases at J, with 12 bases between. CDR1 is SGHVS and CDR2 is FQNEAQ in the germline V gene. The CDR3: CASSQLSANYGYTF. DNA for the CDR3: TGTGCCAGCAGCCAGCTGTCCGCGAACTATGGCTACACCTTC.

The chain links TRBV28 to TRBJ2-7, with TRBD2 identical over 7 bases. CDR3 length equals 14 residues. Unmatched junction bases numbered 5, after V lost 3 bases and J lost 3 bases. Germline assignment: CDR1 MDHEN and CDR2 SYDVKM. As DNA, the CDR3 is TGTGCCAGCAGTTTTACGGGGGGTATCTACGAGCAGTACTTC. It codes for CASSFTGGIYEQYF.

In DNA, the CDR3 is TGTGCCAGTATTACCGGGACAGGGGACTATGGCTACACCTTC. Its translation is CASITGTGDYGYTF. The V call is TRBV2, the J call TRBJ1-2; 10 nucleotides align to TRBD1. Germline CDR1 reads SNHLY; CDR2 reads FYNNEI. The CDR3 consists of 14 residues. V gave up 9 bases and J gave up 3 bases; unmatched junction bases: 7.

This sequence joins TRBV5-6 and TRBJ1-6; D possibly corresponds to TRBD1 (6 bases). Trimming left V 0 bases short and J 5 bases short, with 9 bases between. This CDR3 has 15 amino acids. From germline, CDR1 is SGHDT and CDR2 YYEEEE. CDR3 residues: CASSLEDSNNSPLHF. DNA for the CDR3: TGTGCCAGCAGCTTGGAGGACAGCAATAATTCACCCCTCCACTTT.

The chain links TRBV9 to TRBJ1-3; possibly TRBD1 for D (6 bases). The CDR3 is 15 amino acids. V was clipped by 0 bases and J by 2 bases, with 9 bases between them. In germline, CDR1 is SGDLS, CDR2 YYNGEE. This CDR3 reads CASSVAEGAGNTIYF. CDR3 sequence (DNA): TGTGCCAGCAGCGTAGCTGAGGGGGCTGGAAACACCATATATTTT.

The chain employs TRBV7-2 and TRBJ2-7; 12 bases align to TRBD2. V dropped 5 bases and J dropped 7; count of bases not matched to a gene: 6. From germline, CDR1 is SGHTA and CDR2 FQGNSA. This CDR3 is 14 amino acids long. CDR3 sequence (DNA): TGTGCCAGCAGCCCTAGCGGGGGGGCGCGGGAGCAGTACTTC. As protein: CASSPSGGAREQYF.

This chain links TRBV27 with TRBJ2-2; 7 bases are a match to TRBD1. Trimming took 5 bases from V and 1 from J; bases not matched to a gene: 4. The CDR3 loop spans 15 amino acids. Germline V CDR1 and CDR2: MNHEY, SMNVEV (reference sequence). The CDR3 region has the DNA TGTGCCAGCAGTCCGAGGGGGCGGAACACCGGGGAGCTGTTTTTT. Translated: CASSPRGRNTGELFF.

This chain connects TRBV19 to TRBJ2-7; TRBD2 agrees at 13 bases. Germline lookup yields CDR1 LNHDA and CDR2 SQIVND (reference sequence). The CDR3 contains 14 residues. Trimming removed 8 bases from V and 4 bases from J; junction bases left unmatched: 5. Here the CDR3 DNA reads TGTGCCAGTTCACTAGCGGGGGGGCAGTACGAGCAGTACTTC. This translates into CASSLAGGQYEQYF.

This chain links TRBV15 with TRBJ1-2; D possibly corresponds to TRBD1 (5 bases). The V end was cut by 4 bases, the J end by 4 bases, with 16 bases between. From germline, CDR1 is LNHNV and CDR2 YYDKDF (reference sequence). This CDR3 spans 15 amino acids. CDR3 sequence: CATSTLGGSGYGYTF. Written as DNA, the CDR3 is TGTGCCACCAGCACCCTCGGGGGTTCGGGCTATGGCTACACCTTC. Filled out from reference TRBV15 and TRBJ1-2, the complete variable domain reads DAMVIQNPRYQVTQFGKPVTLSCSQTLNHNVMYWYQQKSSQAPKLLFHYYDKDFNNEADTPDNFQSRRPNTSFCFLDIRSPGLGDTAMYLCATSTLGGSGYGYTFGSGTRLTVV.

This clone has only one observation. The chain recombines TRBV19 with TRBJ2-2, with no clear D. The CDR3 has 14 amino acids. V was trimmed by 5 bases and J by 4 bases, leaving 11 bases between them. Germline loops: CDR1 LNHDA, CDR2 SQIVND (reference sequence). The CDR3 nucleotides read TGTGCCAGTAGTCCTGGGCGTTTCACCGGGGAGCTGTTTTTT. It specifies CASSPGRFTGELFF.

The rearrangement joins TRBV28 to TRBJ1-3; D is unresolved. Germline V gene sequence: CDR1 MDHEN, CDR2 SYDVKM. V lost 4 bases, J lost 0 bases, and 4 bases lay in between. The CDR3 consists of 13 residues. CDR3 residues: CASSSGSGNTIYF. For the CDR3, the DNA is TGTGCCAGCAGTTCCGGCTCTGGAAACACCATATATTTT.

The J gene is TRBJ2-1, the V gene TRBV7-2; 14 bases match TRBD2. The germline V gene encodes CDR1 SGHTA and CDR2 FQGNSA. Unmatched junction bases numbered 5, after V lost 4 bases and J lost 9 bases. The CDR3 length is 15 residues. The CDR3 region is CASSSGLAGGGEQFF. CDR3 DNA sequence: TGTGCCAGCAGCTCTGGACTAGCGGGGGGAGGTGAGCAGTTCTTC. Using reference TRBV7-2 and TRBJ2-1 for the parts outside the CDR3, the full variable domain is GAGVSQSPSNKVTEKGKDVELRCDPISGHTALYWYRQSLGQGLEFLIYFQGNSAPDKSGLPSDRFSAERTGGSVSTLTIQRTQQEDSAVYLCASSSGLAGGGEQFFGPGTRLTVL.

The genes are TRBV15 and TRBJ1-6; 8 bases fit TRBD1. This CDR3 is 15 amino acids long. Trimming took 6 bases from V and 10 from J; bases not matched to a gene: 11. The V gene's germline CDR1 is LNHNV and CDR2 YYDKDF (reference sequence). Here the CDR3 reads CATRMSGQARSPLHF. In DNA, the CDR3 is TGTGCCACCAGGATGTCGGGACAGGCTCGCTCACCCCTCCACTTT.

The chain employs TRBV19 and TRBJ1-3, with D possibly being TRBD1 (5 bases). Per the germline V gene, CDR1 is LNHDA and CDR2 is SQIVND (reference sequence). V was shortened by 9 bases and J by 5 bases, with 23 bases between the two germline ends. The CDR3 totals 16 residues. The CDR3 region is CASLRDGTGGRNTIYF. The DNA for the CDR3 is TGTGCCAGCCTAAGGGATGGAACAGGCGGCCGAAACACCATATATTTT.

The V call is TRBV7-2, the J call TRBJ1-6; perhaps TRBD1 as D (5 bases). The CDR3 loop spans 15 amino acids. V lost 5 bases, J lost 10 bases, and 18 bases lay in between. Germline CDR1 SGHTA, CDR2 FQGNSA. CDR3 DNA: TGTGCCAGCAGCCCAGTGGCAGGGTGGCACTCACCCCTCCACTTT. Amino acid sequence: CASSPVAGWHSPLHF.

The V call is TRBV5-1, the J call TRBJ2-7; D is uncertain. This CDR3 is 11 amino acids long. Germline V gives CDR1 SGHRS, CDR2 YFSETQ. V was shortened by 1 base and J by 5 bases, with 4 bases between the two germline ends. CDR3 sequence: CASSLLHEQYF. For the CDR3, the DNA is TGCGCCAGCAGCTTGCTCCACGAGCAGTACTTC.

The J gene is TRBJ2-5, the V gene TRBV27; possible D gene TRBD1, 6 bases. The CDR3 runs to 15 residues. Germline loops: CDR1 MNHEY, CDR2 SMNVEV (reference sequence). The ends were cut back, 6 bases at V and 7 bases at J, with 21 bases in the middle. Written as DNA, the CDR3 is TGTGCCAGCAGCCTCGCCGGGACATCACTGAGGACCCAGTACTTC. It encodes CASSLAGTSLRTQYF.

The CDR3 coding sequence is TGTGCCAGCAGCGCGAACAGGGTGAACACTGAAGCTTTCTTT. It yields the protein CASSANRVNTEAFF. The chain couples TRBV11-1 to TRBJ1-1; tentatively, D is TRBD1 (6 bases). Trimming removed 5 bases at V and 0 bases at J, with 10 bases between. The CDR3 runs 14 residues. The germline CDR1 and CDR2 sequences are SGHAT and FQDESV (reference sequence).

The chain joins TRBV7-3 to TRBJ2-1, with TRBD2 matching over 9 bases. V lost 5 bases to trimming and J lost 3 bases; unmatched junction nucleotides: 2. Looked up from germline, CDR1 is SGHTA and CDR2 is FQGTGA. This CDR3 spans 14 amino acids. CDR3 sequence (DNA): TGTGCCAGCAGCCTGACTAGCGGCTACAATGAGCAGTTCTTC. Translation: CASSLTSGYNEQFF.

The chain couples TRBV27 to TRBJ1-6; D is possibly TRBD1 (5 bases). Trimming pared 1 base from V and 3 bases from J, leaving 7 bases between. CDR3 length: 15 amino acids. Looked up from germline, CDR1 is MNHEY and CDR2 is SMNVEV (reference sequence). The CDR3 reads CASSLFDSYNSPLHF. CDR3 sequence (DNA): TGTGCCAGCAGTTTATTTGACAGCTATAATTCACCCCTCCACTTT.

The chain uses TRBV4-1 and TRBJ2-5; 8 nucleotides line up with TRBD1. The V and J ends lost 2 bases and 4 bases, in that order; junction bases with no gene match: 12. The CDR3 sequence is 17 residues long. CDR1 MGHRA and CDR2 YSYEKL come from the germline V gene. Written as DNA, the CDR3 is TGCGCCAGCAGCCAATCTCCCCCAGGGGGCCCCTTAGAGACCCAGTACTTC. Protein sequence: CASSQSPPGGPLETQYF.

The chain is built from TRBV7-8 and TRBJ1-6, with D unclear. CDR1 SGHVS and CDR2 FQNEAQ come from the germline V gene. This CDR3 region has 14 residues. Trimming removed 5 bases at V and 7 bases at J, with 12 bases between. CDR3 DNA sequence: TGTGCCAGCAGCCCAGGAAACCCCAATTCACCCCTCCACTTT. Encoded protein: CASSPGNPNSPLHF.

The chain joins TRBV29-1 to TRBJ2-2; D unclear. The germline gives CDR1 SQVTM, CDR2 ANQGSEA. Trimming shortened V by 3 bases and J by 0 bases, and 8 bases separated the two germline ends. CDR3 size: 14 residues. The CDR3 DNA sequence: TGCAGCGTTGATAAGCTATCGAACACCGGGGAGCTGTTTTTT. Translating gives CSVDKLSNTGELFF.